A single sample gave rise to the 21 T cell receptor beta chains below, sequenced in a study of beta chain features in type 1 diabetes. Notes on the study in general: Shortening that was moderate but significant affected the TCRB CDR3s of Type 1 diabetes patients in all four CD4+ subsets.

What was sequenced were expressed TCRB transcripts, since all of the isolated RNA had been reverse transcribed. Assay used: immunoSEQ multiplex PCR; TCRdb lists only in-frame clones, some missing. The repertoire consists of roughly 240,000 clones, with roughly 24% occurring once and the leading ten covering 0.012%. These TCRs are of unknown antigen specificity. What was sequenced was naive CD4+ T cells from blood. Receptors originate from a woman between 25 and 40 years old with type 1 diabetes.

The sample holds a few counts of this clone. The V call is TRBV28, the J call TRBJ2-7; 11 nucleotides agree with TRBD1. V shed 6 bases, J shed 3 bases, and the junction held 4 bases outside the gene matches. This CDR3 is built from 14 residues. The germline V gene has CDR1 MDHEN and CDR2 SYDVKM. CDR3 region: CASRGTGGFYEQYF. The CDR3 nucleotides are TGTGCCAGCAGGGGGACAGGGGGGTTCTACGAGCAGTACTTC.

The chain combines TRBV29-1 with TRBJ1-1, with 9 bases fitting TRBD1. The CDR3 totals 14 residues. Germline V gene sequence: CDR1 SQVTM, CDR2 ANQGSEA. V lost 6 bases, J lost 5 bases, and 10 bases stayed unmatched. Written as DNA, the CDR3 is TGCAGCGTCGTAACAGGGGGCCTGGGGACTGAAGCTTTCTTT. This sequence encodes CSVVTGGLGTEAFF. Combining the CDR3 with reference TRBV29-1 and TRBJ1-1 gives the whole variable domain SAVISQKPSRDICQRGTSLTIQCQVDSQVTMMFWYRQQPGQSLTLIATANQGSEATYESGFVIDKFPISRPNLTFSTLTVSNMSPEDSSIYLCSVVTGGLGTEAFFGQGTRLTVV.

The rearrangement joins TRBV5-4 to TRBJ2-5; 9 nucleotides line up with TRBD2. The trim removed 4 bases at V and 5 bases at J, leaving 12 bases unmatched. In germline, CDR1 is SGHNT, CDR2 YYREEE (reference sequence). The CDR3 sequence is 16 residues long. The CDR3 loop is CASSDLAGTVGETQYF. CDR3 DNA sequence: TGTGCCAGCAGCGACCTAGCGGGAACTGTAGGGGAGACCCAGTACTTC.

The rearrangement links TRBV4-1 to TRBJ2-1, with a weak D call TRBD2 (6 bases). CDR3 length equals 16 residues. Germline V gene lookup returns CDR1 MGHRA and CDR2 YSYEKL. V was shortened by 1 base and J by 0 bases, with 10 bases between the two germline ends. The CDR3 region has the DNA TGCGCCAGCAGCCAAGGGCCCGGGAGCTCCTACAATGAGCAGTTCTTC. Translation gives CASSQGPGSSYNEQFF.

V is TRBV9 and J is TRBJ2-5, with 7 bases that match TRBD1. V lost 3 bases, J lost 2 bases, and 4 bases stayed unmatched. This CDR3 contains 14 residues. The germline gives CDR1 SGDLS, CDR2 YYNGEE. The CDR3 spells CASSETGRQETQYF. CDR3 nucleotide sequence: TGTGCCAGCAGCGAGACAGGGCGACAAGAGACCCAGTACTTC.

The chain carries TRBV2 and TRBJ1-1; TRBD1 might be the D (5 bases). V was trimmed by 7 bases and J by 5 bases, leaving 8 bases between them. Germline values: CDR1 SNHLY, CDR2 FYNNEI. CDR3 length: 11 residues. CDR3: CASTGETEAFF. CDR3 DNA sequence: TGTGCCAGCACGGGGGAAACTGAAGCTTTCTTT.

This clone has more than one count but fewer than ten. The CDR3 DNA reads TGTGCCAGCACCCGGGACTCTACCACCGGGGAGCTGTTTTTT. It translates to CASTRDSTTGELFF. The chain joins TRBV5-4 to TRBJ2-2; possibly TRBD2 for D (6 bases). Looked up from germline, CDR1 is SGHNT and CDR2 is YYREEE (reference sequence). The CDR3 covers 14 residues. V lost 6 bases, J lost 4 bases, and 13 bases lay in between.

This clone was counted only a few times. The chain recombines TRBV27 with TRBJ2-1; D not certain. This CDR3 spans 13 amino acids. V was trimmed by 5 bases and J by 12 bases, leaving 17 bases between them. Germline values: CDR1 MNHEY, CDR2 SMNVEV (reference sequence). The CDR3 DNA reads TGTGCCAGCAGTCCTCTAGAGTCGTCGGGGCAGTTCTTC. Its translation: CASSPLESSGQFF.

The chain combines TRBV6-5 with TRBJ2-1, with a tentative D call TRBD1 (6 bases). V lost 10 bases, J lost 7 bases, and 14 bases lay in between. The V gene's germline CDR1 is MNHEY and CDR2 SVGAGI. The CDR3 extends over 12 amino acids. CDR3 bases: TGTGCCACATCGGGACACTTTAATGAGCAGTTCTTC. This sequence encodes CATSGHFNEQFF.

The table lists this clone with a few counts. The rearrangement joins TRBV5-4 to TRBJ2-7, with 10 positions matching TRBD2. CDR1 is SGHNT, CDR2 YYREEE, per germline (reference sequence). The trim removed 4 bases at V and 7 bases at J, leaving 11 bases unmatched. The CDR3 contains 15 residues. In DNA, the CDR3 is TGTGCCAGCAGCCGGCGGCTAGCGGGAGCGGGTGAGCAGTACTTC. As protein: CASSRRLAGAGEQYF.

The genes are TRBV9 and TRBJ2-5; unclear D gene. This CDR3 is built from 14 residues. From germline, CDR1 is SGDLS and CDR2 YYNGEE. Trimming removed 0 bases at V and 10 bases at J, with 16 bases between. The CDR3, as DNA: TGTGCCAGCAGCGTAGGGAGCTCAGCCGATGGCCAGTACTTC. As protein: CASSVGSSADGQYF.

The CDR3 is CASSLIPPGANVLTF. In DNA, the CDR3 is TGTGCCAGCTCACTAATTCCCCCTGGGGCCAACGTCCTGACTTTC. The chain is built from TRBV18 and TRBJ2-6; D not resolved. V was cut by 4 bases and J by 2 bases, with 9 bases left in between. CDR1 and CDR2 from the germline V gene are KGHSH and LQKENI. CDR3 size: 15 residues. Together with reference TRBV18 and TRBJ2-6, the CDR3 gives the full variable domain: NAGVMQNPRHLVRRRGQEARLRCSPMKGHSHVYWYRQLPEEGLKFMVYLQKENIIDESGMPKERFSAEFPKEGPSILRIQQVVRGDSAAYFCASSLIPPGANVLTFGAGSRLTVL.

The sample holds a few counts of this clone. This chain uses TRBV23-1 with TRBJ2-7; D is possibly TRBD2 (6 bases). TRBV23-1 is designated an ORF whose function remains uncertain. This CDR3 spans 14 amino acids. V was cut by 4 bases and J by 5 bases, with 15 bases left in between. CDR3 region: CASSRCARGNEQYF. CDR3 nucleotide sequence: TGCGCCAGCAGTCGCTGCGCGCGCGGGAACGAGCAGTACTTC.

This clone was picked up a small number of times. The J gene is TRBJ2-7, the V gene TRBV2, with D uncertain. CDR3 length: 13 residues. Per germline, CDR1 SNHLY and CDR2 FYNNEI. Deletions cut 4 bases from V and 1 base from J, with 8 bases between. CDR3 nucleotide sequence: TGTGCCAGCAGTGTGACATTATCCTACGAGCAGTACTTC. This sequence encodes CASSVTLSYEQYF.

This chain links TRBV29-1 with TRBJ2-2, with 7 bases that match TRBD2. Germline values: CDR1 SQVTM, CDR2 ANQGSEA. This CDR3 is built from 13 residues. V trimming: 4 bases; J trimming: 2 bases; junction bases outside the gene matches: 1. CDR3 in amino acids: CSVAGGNTGELFF. The DNA of the CDR3 is TGCAGCGTTGCGGGGGGTAACACCGGGGAGCTGTTTTTT.

This chain connects TRBV5-4 to TRBJ2-1; 16 bases match TRBD2. The CDR3 spans 17 residues. Looked up from germline, CDR1 is SGHNT and CDR2 is YYREEE (reference sequence). V dropped 3 bases and J dropped 2; count of bases not matched to a gene: 2. The CDR3 DNA follows: TGTGCCAGCAGCTCCGGGACTAGCGGGAGGGCCTACAATGAGCAGTTCTTC. Its translation: CASSSGTSGRAYNEQFF.

This sequence joins TRBV30 and TRBJ1-5; D gene uncertain. The CDR3 extends over 13 amino acids. Trimming stripped 1 base from V and 3 bases from J, with 7 bases between. Germline CDR1 is GTSNPN and CDR2 is SVGIG (reference sequence). CDR3 in DNA: TGTGCCTGGAGTGGGAGGAACAATCAGCCCCAGCATTTT. Amino acids: CAWSGRNNQPQHF.

V gene TRBV28 combines with J gene TRBJ2-7; 8 bases map to TRBD2. J was trimmed by 6 bases and V by 3 bases; bases with no gene match: 7. In germline, CDR1 is MDHEN, CDR2 SYDVKM. The CDR3 length is 14 residues. In DNA form, the CDR3 reads TGTGCCAGCAGTTTGGCGGGAGGCGGCCTCGAGCAGTACTTC. Protein: CASSLAGGGLEQYF.

The gene calls are TRBV7-8 and TRBJ2-1, with D possibly being TRBD1 (5 bases). The germline CDR1 and CDR2 sequences are SGHVS and FQNEAQ. The CDR3 contains 15 residues. Trimming stripped 0 bases from V and 0 bases from J, with 6 bases between. CDR3 protein: CASSLAGPSYNEQFF. DNA of the CDR3: TGTGCCAGCAGCTTAGCGGGGCCCTCCTACAATGAGCAGTTCTTC.

This rearrangement joins TRBV5-1 to TRBJ2-5; a weak D match, TRBD1 (5 bases). Trimming pared 0 bases from V and 4 bases from J, leaving 7 bases between. The CDR3 is made up of 13 amino acids. Per germline, CDR1 SGHRS and CDR2 YFSETQ. The CDR3 DNA sequence: TGCGCCAGCAGCTTGGAAGGGGCAGAGACCCAGTACTTC. Translating it yields CASSLEGAETQYF.

The rearrangement links TRBV30 to TRBJ2-1, with 9 bases identical to TRBD2. Germline-derived CDR1 and CDR2 are GTSNPN and SVGIG (reference sequence). The length of the CDR3 is 17 residues. Trimming removed 0 bases from V and 4 bases from J; junction bases left unmatched: 10. The CDR3 sequence: CAWSVGAGGDIYNEQFF. The CDR3 coding sequence is TGTGCCTGGAGTGTAGGAGCGGGAGGCGATATATACAATGAGCAGTTCTTC.